This T cell receptor beta chain was sequenced in a study of identical twins. TCRdb processed the 5' RACE reads anew with MiXCR; each CDR3 protein has one entry. The table records around 490,000 distinct CDR3 sequences, 13% to 15% of them present only once. V was shortened by 5 bases and J by 4 bases, with 15 bases between the two germline ends. Germline CDR1 reads DFQATT; CDR2 reads SNEGSKA (reference sequence). The CDR3 consists of 13 residues. This sample also belongs to another study, concerning yellow fever vaccine responses in identical twins.

The source of this sequence is a woman aged 18 to 35 in good health. The chain has TRBV20-1 and TRBJ2-7, with D perhaps TRBD1 (7 bases). The sequenced material came from CD4+ T cells sorted from blood. The CDR3 protein is CSAWAGGIYEQYF. The CDR3 DNA is TGCAGTGCTTGGGCAGGGGGGATTTACGAGCAGTACTTC.